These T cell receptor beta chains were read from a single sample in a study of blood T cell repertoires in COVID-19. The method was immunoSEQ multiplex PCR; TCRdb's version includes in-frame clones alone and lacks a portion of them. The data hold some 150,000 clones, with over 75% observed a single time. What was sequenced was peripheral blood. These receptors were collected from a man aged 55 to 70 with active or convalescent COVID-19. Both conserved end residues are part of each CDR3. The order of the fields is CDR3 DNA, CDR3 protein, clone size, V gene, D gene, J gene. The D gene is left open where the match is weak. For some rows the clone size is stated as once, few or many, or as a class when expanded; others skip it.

cdr3_nt: TGTGCCAGCAGAATTCGACAGACCGAGAACACTGAAGCTTTCTTT
cdr3_aa: CASRIRQTENTEAFF
clone_size: .
v_call: TRBV2
d_call: .
j_call: TRBJ1-1

cdr3_nt: TGTGCCAGCAGCTTAGGGGGACAGCTTAAAAACATTCAGTACTTC
cdr3_aa: CASSLGGQLKNIQYF
clone_size: .
v_call: TRBV11-2
d_call: TRBD1
j_call: TRBJ2-4

cdr3_nt: TGCAGCGTTGTTCAGGGTGTTGGCACTGAAGCTTTCTTT
cdr3_aa: CSVVQGVGTEAFF
clone_size: .
v_call: TRBV29-1
d_call: .
j_call: TRBJ1-1

cdr3_nt: TGTGCCAGCAGTGGTACACAGGGCAACTATGGCTACACCTTC
cdr3_aa: CASSGTQGNYGYTF
clone_size: few
v_call: TRBV6-2/TRBV6-3
d_call: .
j_call: TRBJ1-2

cdr3_nt: TGTGCCAGCAGCCTTAGCGGGGCGAACAATGAGCAGTTCTTC
cdr3_aa: CASSLSGANNEQFF
clone_size: .
v_call: TRBV11-2
d_call: TRBD2
j_call: TRBJ2-1

cdr3_nt: TGTGCCAGCAGTCTCGGGACAGTTAACTATGGCTACACCTTC
cdr3_aa: CASSLGTVNYGYTF
clone_size: .
v_call: TRBV28
d_call: TRBD1
j_call: TRBJ1-2

cdr3_nt: TGTGCCAGCAGCCAAGTTGGTCAGGGATACGAGCAGTACTTC
cdr3_aa: CASSQVGQGYEQYF
clone_size: .
v_call: TRBV4-2
d_call: .
j_call: TRBJ2-7

cdr3_nt: TGCGCCAGCAACCAGGGTGTCTCCTACGAGCAGTACTTC
cdr3_aa: CASNQGVSYEQYF
clone_size: .
v_call: TRBV5-1
d_call: .
j_call: TRBJ2-7

cdr3_nt: TGTGCCAGCAGCGCGACTAGCGGGCCGGGCGGGGAGCTGTTTTTT
cdr3_aa: CASSATSGPGGELFF
clone_size: .
v_call: TRBV7-6
d_call: TRBD2
j_call: TRBJ2-2

cdr3_nt: TGTGCCCTCCGGCCCGGCGGGATATACAATGAGCAGTTCTTC
cdr3_aa: CALRPGGIYNEQFF
clone_size: .
v_call: TRBV2
d_call: .
j_call: TRBJ2-1